Listed below are T cell receptor beta chains from one sample, sequenced in a study of control samples from healthy donors and cancer patients. Method: immunoSEQ multiplex PCR; TCRdb's copy keeps in-frame clones and lacks some. This table holds 150,000 to 200,000 clones, roughly 89% found once. The sample comprised blood. The receptor source for this set is a woman under 40 in good health. Both conserved end residues are part of each CDR3. Fields, in order: V gene, J gene, D gene, clone size, CDR3 DNA, CDR3 protein. A D gene is named only where the DNA matches it firmly. For some rows the clone size is stated as once, few or many, or as a class when expanded; others skip it.

>TRBV7-2|TRBJ2-7|TRBD1|NA
TGTGCCAGCAGCGCCGGGACAGGGGTCTACGAGCAGTACTTC
CASSAGTGVYEQYF
>TRBV7-3|TRBJ2-5|TRBD2|NA
TGTGCCAGCAGCGCGGGGGGTCCCCAAGAGACCCAGTACTTC
CASSAGGPQETQYF
>TRBV29-1|TRBJ2-3|NA|NA
TGCAGCTATAGATGGGGGCGCACAGATACGCAGTATTTT
CSYRWGRTDTQYF
>TRBV12-5|TRBJ2-2|TRBD2|NA
TGTGCTAGTGGTTTGCCTAGCGGGAGTTCGAACACCGGGGAGCTGTTTTTT
CASGLPSGSSNTGELFF
>TRBV21-1|TRBJ1-2|NA|NA
TGTGCCAGCAGCCCCACAGGGGAGAGGGACTATGGCTACACCTTC
CASSPTGERDYGYTF
>TRBV11-3|TRBJ2-1|TRBD2|NA
TGTGCCAGCACGGGACTAGCGGGAGTAAGGGGGAATGAGCAGTTCTTC
CASTGLAGVRGNEQFF
>TRBV12-5|TRBJ2-7|TRBD1|NA
TGTGCTAGTGGTGACAGGGGGAACGAGCAGTACTTC
CASGDRGNEQYF
>TRBV7-9|TRBJ2-1|TRBD1|NA
TGTGCCAGCAGCCTGGACAGGGACAATGAGCAGTTCTTC
CASSLDRDNEQFF
>TRBV4-1|TRBJ2-7|NA|NA
TGCGCCAGCAGCCAAGATTGGGGGACATATTACGGGCAGTACTTC
CASSQDWGTYYGQYF
>TRBV18|TRBJ2-5|NA|NA
TGTGCCAGCTCACGAGGGCCCCCCCAAGAGACCCAGTACTTC
CASSRGPPQETQYF
>TRBV6-6|TRBJ2-3|NA|NA
TGTGCCAGCAGCGCTACCGGGACAGCGGGCGCAGATACGCAGTATTTT
CASSATGTAGADTQYF
>TRBV12-3/TRBV12-4|TRBJ1-1|NA|NA
TGTGCCAGCATCGCCAGGGACACTGAAGCTTTCTTT
CASIARDTEAFF
>TRBV2|TRBJ2-7|NA|once
TGTGCCAGCAGTGAACAGTCCTACGAGCAGTACTTC
CASSEQSYEQYF
>TRBV19|TRBJ1-5|NA|NA
TGTGCCAGTAGTGACATTAGCAATCAGCCCCAGCATTTT
CASSDISNQPQHF
>TRBV18|TRBJ2-7|TRBD1|NA
TGTGCCAGCTCACGGGACAGGGAAGGGGAGCAGTACTTC
CASSRDREGEQYF
>TRBV11-2|TRBJ2-5|TRBD2|once
TGTGCCAGCAGATTAGCGGGGGGGGAGACCCAGTACTTC
CASRLAGGETQYF
>TRBV11-2|TRBJ2-1|TRBD2|once
TGTGCCAGCAGCACGGGACTAGCGGGAGTTGGTTACAATGAGCAGTTCTTC
CASSTGLAGVGYNEQFF
>TRBV4-3|TRBJ2-5|TRBD2|NA
TGCGCCAGCAGCCAAACGACTAGCGGAGGGGAGACCCAGTACTTC
CASSQTTSGGETQYF
>TRBV28|TRBJ1-1|NA|NA
TGTGCCAGCAGTTTATCCACGAACACTGAAGCTTTCTTT
CASSLSTNTEAFF
>TRBV3-1/TRBV3-2|TRBJ1-1|NA|NA
TGTGCCAGCAGCCAGGAAATGAACACTGAAGCTTTCTTT
CASSQEMNTEAFF
>TRBV7-9|TRBJ2-5|NA|NA
TGTGCCAGCAGCTTACAGGGCCAAGAGACCCAGTACTTC
CASSLQGQETQYF
>TRBV7-2|TRBJ2-5|NA|NA
TGTGCCAGCAGCTTAGTCCAAGAGACCCAGTACTTC
CASSLVQETQYF
>TRBV7-9|TRBJ2-3|TRBD2|NA
TGTGCCAGCAGCTTAGAGGTAGCGGGGGCGTCAGATACGCAGTATTTT
CASSLEVAGASDTQYF
>TRBV12-3/TRBV12-4|TRBJ1-5|NA|NA
TGTGCCAGCAGTTTAGCGGGGGTACAGCCCCAGCATTTT
CASSLAGVQPQHF
>TRBV5-4|TRBJ1-1|NA|NA
TGTGCCAGCAGCTTGGAGGTCAGGGGCTCTGAAGCTTTCTTT
CASSLEVRGSEAFF
>TRBV5-1|TRBJ2-1|NA|NA
TGCGCCAGCAGCTTGGGGGACGAACACAATGAGCAGTTCTTC
CASSLGDEHNEQFF
>TRBV6-5|TRBJ2-7|NA|NA
TGTGCCAGCAGTACCCCGGGACCTCGGTACGAGCAGTACTTC
CASSTPGPRYEQYF
>TRBV6-5|TRBJ1-4|NA|NA
TGTGCCAGCAGTTACTCGTCGACCCCAACTAATGAAAAACTGTTTTTT
CASSYSSTPTNEKLFF
>TRBV7-2|TRBJ1-5|NA|NA
TGTGCCAGCAGCTTAAGGGCTTATAGCAATCAGCCCCAGCATTTT
CASSLRAYSNQPQHF
>TRBV2|TRBJ1-2|NA|NA
TGTGCCAGCAGTGGGACCAACTATGGCTACACCTTC
CASSGTNYGYTF
>TRBV28|TRBJ2-7|TRBD2|NA
TGTGCCAGCACGACTAGCCGGACCTACGAGCAGTACTTC
CASTTSRTYEQYF
>TRBV6-5|TRBJ1-2|NA|NA
TGTGCCAGCACCCCGGGGCCTTCTAACTATGGCTACACCTTC
CASTPGPSNYGYTF
>TRBV6-5|TRBJ2-1|NA|NA
TGTGCCAGCAGTTACCGACAGTTCTCCTACAATGAGCAGTTCTTC
CASSYRQFSYNEQFF
>TRBV5-1|TRBJ2-1|TRBD1|NA
TGCGCCAGCAGCTTGCCCAGGGGGCTGAATGAGCAGTTCTTC
CASSLPRGLNEQFF
>TRBV15|TRBJ1-6|NA|NA
TGTGCCACCAGCCAAGGGGGTCCAAATTCACCCCTCCACTTT
CATSQGGPNSPLHF
>TRBV10-1|TRBJ2-1|TRBD2|NA
TGCGCCAGCAGTGAGGCGGGGGGGCCCTACAATGAGCAGTTCTTC
CASSEAGGPYNEQFF
>TRBV2|TRBJ2-7|TRBD2|NA
TGTGCCAGCAGGCCTGGACTAGCGGGAGTCTACGAGCAGTACTTC
CASRPGLAGVYEQYF
>TRBV6-1|TRBJ1-5|NA|NA
TGTGCCAGCAGTGAAGGGTCGGGGACTAGCAATCAGCCCCAGCATTTT
CASSEGSGTSNQPQHF
>TRBV19|TRBJ2-3|TRBD2|NA
TGTGCCAGTAGTCCCCAACTAGCGGGGGGGGCAGATACGCAGTATTTT
CASSPQLAGGADTQYF
>TRBV5-5|TRBJ1-5|TRBD1|NA
TGTGCCAGCAGCTTGGTTCAGGGGGTCAATCAGCCCCAGCATTTT
CASSLVQGVNQPQHF